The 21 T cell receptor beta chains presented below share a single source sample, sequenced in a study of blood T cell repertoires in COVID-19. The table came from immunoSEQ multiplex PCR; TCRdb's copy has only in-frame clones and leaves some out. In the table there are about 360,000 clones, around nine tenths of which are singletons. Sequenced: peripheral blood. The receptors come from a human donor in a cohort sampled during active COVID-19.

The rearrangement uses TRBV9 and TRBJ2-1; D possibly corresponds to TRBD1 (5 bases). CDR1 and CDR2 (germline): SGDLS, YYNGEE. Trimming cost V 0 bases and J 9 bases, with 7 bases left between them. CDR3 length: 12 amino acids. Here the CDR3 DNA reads TGTGCCAGCAGCGTAGGAAGGGGTGAGCAGTTCTTC. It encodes CASSVGRGEQFF.

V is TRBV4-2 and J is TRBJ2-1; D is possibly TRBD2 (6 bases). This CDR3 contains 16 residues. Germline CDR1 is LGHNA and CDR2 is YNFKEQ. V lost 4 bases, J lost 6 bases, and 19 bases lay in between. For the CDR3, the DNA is TGTGCCAGCAGCCCACGCGGGGCCAGCCGGGTCAATGAGCAGTTCTTC. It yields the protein CASSPRGASRVNEQFF.

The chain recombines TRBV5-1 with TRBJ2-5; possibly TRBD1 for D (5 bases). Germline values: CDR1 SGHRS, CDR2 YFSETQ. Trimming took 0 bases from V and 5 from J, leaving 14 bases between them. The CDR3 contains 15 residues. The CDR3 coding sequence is TGCGCCAGCAGCTTGGCTGGGGCTAGTCGGGAGACCCAGTACTTC. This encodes CASSLAGASRETQYF.

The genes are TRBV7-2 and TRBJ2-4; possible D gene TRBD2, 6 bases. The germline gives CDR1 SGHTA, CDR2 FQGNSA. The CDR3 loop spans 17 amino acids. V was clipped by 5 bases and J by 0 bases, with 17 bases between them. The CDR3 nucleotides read TGTGCCAGCAGCCTCCCGGGACTGATACTAGCCAAAAACATTCAGTACTTC. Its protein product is CASSLPGLILAKNIQYF.

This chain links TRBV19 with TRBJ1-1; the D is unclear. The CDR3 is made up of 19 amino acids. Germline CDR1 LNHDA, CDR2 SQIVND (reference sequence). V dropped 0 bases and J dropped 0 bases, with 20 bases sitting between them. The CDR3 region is CASSIDGEQLASMNTEAFF. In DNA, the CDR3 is TGTGCCAGTAGTATAGATGGCGAACAGCTTGCATCCATGAACACTGAAGCTTTCTTT.

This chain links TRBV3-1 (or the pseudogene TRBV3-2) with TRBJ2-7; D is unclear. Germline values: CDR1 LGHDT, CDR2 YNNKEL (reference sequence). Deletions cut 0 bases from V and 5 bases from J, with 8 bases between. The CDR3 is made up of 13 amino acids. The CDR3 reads CASSQDKNNEQYF. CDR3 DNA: TGTGCCAGCAGCCAAGACAAGAACAACGAGCAGTACTTC.

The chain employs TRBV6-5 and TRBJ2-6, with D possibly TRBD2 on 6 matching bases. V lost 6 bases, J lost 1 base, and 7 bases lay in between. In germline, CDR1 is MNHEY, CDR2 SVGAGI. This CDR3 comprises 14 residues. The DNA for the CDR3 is TGTGCCAGCAGGGGGACTTCTGGGGCCAACGTCCTGACTTTC. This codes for CASRGTSGANVLTF.

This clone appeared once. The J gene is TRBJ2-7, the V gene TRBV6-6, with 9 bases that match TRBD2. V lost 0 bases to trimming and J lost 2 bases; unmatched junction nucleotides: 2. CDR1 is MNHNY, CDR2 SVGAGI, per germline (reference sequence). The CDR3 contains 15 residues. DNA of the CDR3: TGTGCCAGCAGTTACTCGACTAGCGGAACCTACGAGCAGTACTTC. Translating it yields CASSYSTSGTYEQYF.

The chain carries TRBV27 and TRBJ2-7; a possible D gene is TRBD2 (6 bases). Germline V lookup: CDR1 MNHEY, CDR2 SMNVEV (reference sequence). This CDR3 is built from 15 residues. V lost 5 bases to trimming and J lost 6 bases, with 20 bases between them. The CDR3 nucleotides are TGTGCCAGCAGTCCTCCGGGACTGAGGAGGGTCGAGCAGTACTTC. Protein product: CASSPPGLRRVEQYF.

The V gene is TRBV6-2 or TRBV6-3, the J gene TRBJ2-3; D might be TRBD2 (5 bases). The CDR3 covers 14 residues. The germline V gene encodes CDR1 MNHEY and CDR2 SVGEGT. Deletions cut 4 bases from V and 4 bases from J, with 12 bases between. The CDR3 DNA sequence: TGTGCCAGCAGTTCCCGGCTAGCCTCAGATACGCAGTATTTT. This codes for CASSSRLASDTQYF.

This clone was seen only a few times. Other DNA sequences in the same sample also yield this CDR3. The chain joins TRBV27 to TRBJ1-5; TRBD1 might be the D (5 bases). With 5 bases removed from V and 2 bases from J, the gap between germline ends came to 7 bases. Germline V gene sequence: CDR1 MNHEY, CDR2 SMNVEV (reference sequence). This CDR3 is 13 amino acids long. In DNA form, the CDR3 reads TGTGCCAGCAGTAGGGGTGGCAATCAGCCCCAGCATTTT. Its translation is CASSRGGNQPQHF.

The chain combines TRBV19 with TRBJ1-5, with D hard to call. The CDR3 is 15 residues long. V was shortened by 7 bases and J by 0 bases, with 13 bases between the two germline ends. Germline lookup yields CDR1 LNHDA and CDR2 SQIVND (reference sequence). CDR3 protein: CASTPTGVSNQPQHF. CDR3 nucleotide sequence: TGTGCCAGTACCCCAACCGGGGTTAGCAATCAGCCCCAGCATTTT. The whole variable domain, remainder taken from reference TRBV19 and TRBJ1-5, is DGGITQSPKYLFRKEGQNVTLSCEQNLNHDAMYWYRQDPGQGLRLIYYSQIVNDFQKGDIAEGYSVSREKKESFPLTVTSAQKNPTAFYLCASTPTGVSNQPQHFGDGTRLSIL.

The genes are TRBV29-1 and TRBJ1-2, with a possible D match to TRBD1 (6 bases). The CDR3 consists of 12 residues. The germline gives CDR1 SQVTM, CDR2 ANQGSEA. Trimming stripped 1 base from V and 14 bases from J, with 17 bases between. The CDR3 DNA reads TGCAGCGTTGAAGCCTTACAGTGGGGGCAAACCTTC. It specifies CSVEALQWGQTF.

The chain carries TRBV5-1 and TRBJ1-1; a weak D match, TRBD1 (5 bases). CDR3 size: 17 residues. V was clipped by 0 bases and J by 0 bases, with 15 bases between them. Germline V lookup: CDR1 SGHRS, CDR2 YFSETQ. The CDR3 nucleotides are TGCGCCAGCAGCTTGGGGAGACAGTTCCCCATGAACACTGAAGCTTTCTTT. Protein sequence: CASSLGRQFPMNTEAFF.

CDR3 amino acids: CASSHFRDLNTEAFF. CDR3 sequence (DNA): TGTGCCAGCAGCCATTTTCGGGATTTGAACACTGAAGCTTTCTTT. The chain is built from TRBV3-1 (or the pseudogene TRBV3-2) and TRBJ1-1; D not certain. This CDR3 has 15 residues. Germline CDR1 is LGHDT and CDR2 is YNNKEL (reference sequence). Trimming took off 3 bases at V and 0 bases at J, with 11 bases between the two ends.

In nucleotides, the CDR3 is TGTGCCAGCAGCCCCGGGACAGGTAGTCACTATGGCTACACCTTC. Translating gives CASSPGTGSHYGYTF. The V and J genes are TRBV3-1 (or the pseudogene TRBV3-2) and TRBJ1-2, with 8 bases that match TRBD1. Germline CDR1 reads LGHDT; CDR2 reads YNNKEL (reference sequence). Losses at the gene ends were 4 bases for V and 3 bases for J; bases not matched to a gene: 7. The CDR3 consists of 15 residues.

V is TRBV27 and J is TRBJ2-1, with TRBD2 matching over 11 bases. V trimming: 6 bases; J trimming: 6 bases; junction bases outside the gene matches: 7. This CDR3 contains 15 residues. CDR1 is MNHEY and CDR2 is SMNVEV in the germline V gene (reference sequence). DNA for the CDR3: TGTGCCAGCAGCTATAGCGGGAGGGATTCCAATGAGCAGTTCTTC. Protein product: CASSYSGRDSNEQFF.

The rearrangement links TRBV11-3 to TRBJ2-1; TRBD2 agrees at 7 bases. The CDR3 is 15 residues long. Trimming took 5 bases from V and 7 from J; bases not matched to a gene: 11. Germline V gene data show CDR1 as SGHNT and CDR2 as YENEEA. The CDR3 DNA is TGTGCCAGCAGCGGGGCGGGAGCACTACAAAATGAGCAGTTCTTC. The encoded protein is CASSGAGALQNEQFF. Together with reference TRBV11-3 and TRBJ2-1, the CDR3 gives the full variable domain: EAGVVQSPRYKIIEKKQPVAFWCNPISGHNTLYWYLQNLGQGPELLIRYENEEAVDDSQLPKDRFSAERLKGVDSTLKIQPAELGDSAVYLCASSGAGALQNEQFFGPGTRLTVL.

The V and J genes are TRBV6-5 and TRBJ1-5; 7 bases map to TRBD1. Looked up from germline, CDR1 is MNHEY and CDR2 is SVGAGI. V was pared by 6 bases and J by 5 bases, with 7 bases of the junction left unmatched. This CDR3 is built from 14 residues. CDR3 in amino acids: CASRPSGGHQPQHF. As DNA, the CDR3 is TGTGCCAGCAGGCCGTCAGGGGGTCATCAGCCCCAGCATTTT.

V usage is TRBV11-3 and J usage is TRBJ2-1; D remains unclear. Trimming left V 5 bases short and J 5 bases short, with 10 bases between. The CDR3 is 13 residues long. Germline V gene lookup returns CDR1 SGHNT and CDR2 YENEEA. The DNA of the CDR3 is TGTGCCAGCAGCCCTACCAACGACAATGAGCAGTTCTTC. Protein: CASSPTNDNEQFF.

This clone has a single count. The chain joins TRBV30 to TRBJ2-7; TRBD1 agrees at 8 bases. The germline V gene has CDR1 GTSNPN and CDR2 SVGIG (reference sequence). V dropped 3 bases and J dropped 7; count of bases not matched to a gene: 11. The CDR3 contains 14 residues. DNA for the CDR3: TGTGCCTGGAGAGGGACAGGCTTTTACGGGGAGCAGTACTTC. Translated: CAWRGTGFYGEQYF.